This record looks at one T cell receptor beta chain sequence and its context. The antigen is undetermined. Assay: immunoSEQ multiplex PCR; the TCRdb copy retains only in-frame clones and omits some. The sample consists of some 120,000 clones, 88% of them appearing once. The source of the sample is a study of T cell responses to AZD1222 COVID-19 vaccine. The length of the CDR3 is 14 residues. CDR1 and CDR2 from the germline V gene are SGHRS and YFSETQ. The junction had 4 bases not matched to a gene; V was cut back by 4 bases and J by 4 bases. Study-wide findings and caveats: The study found Spike-specific TCR breadth and depth rose after two AZD1222 doses.

This clonotype was sampled from an adult in good health. V usage is TRBV5-1 and J usage is TRBJ1-3, with TRBD1 matching over 8 bases. This specimen consisted of peripheral blood, obtained on day 0 of AZD1222 vaccination. The CDR3 protein is CASSLWTGGNTIYF. The DNA for the CDR3 is TGCGCCAGCAGCCTGTGGACAGGGGGAAACACCATATATTTT.